This entry concerns a single TCR beta chain. Antigen unknown. The PCR used 60 Vbeta and 13 Jbeta primers. Sequenced by immunoSEQ multiplex PCR; TCRdb stores in-frame clones only, minus some. Of fewer than 200,000 clones in the sample, around 78% are singletons; the top ten hold around 0.71%. This sample was included in a study of cytomegalovirus exposure and HLA in healthy donors. Study-wide results and limits: It has been reported that TCR beta sequences accurately predicted the HLA-A and HLA-B alleles of most subjects. The study listed some 160 cytomegalovirus-associated TCR beta chains. For presence/absence analyses, sequencing depth was assumed to be roughly uniform across donors.

Sequenced material: PBMCs. This TCR was recovered from a female donor in good health and CMV-seronegative.

CDR3 sequence (DNA): TGTGCCGGTGGTCTAGCGGGGGGCACAGATACGCAGTATTTT. Protein sequence: CAGGLAGGTDTQYF. The chain uses TRBV7-9 and TRBJ2-3; 10 nucleotides align to TRBD2. Germline-derived CDR1 and CDR2 are SEHNR and FQNEAQ (reference sequence). The CDR3 runs to 14 residues. Losses at the gene ends were 11 bases for V and 1 base for J; bases not matched to a gene: 6. Filled out from reference TRBV7-9 and TRBJ2-3, the complete variable domain reads DTGVSQNPRHKITKRGQNVTFRCDPISEHNRLYWYRQTLGQGPEFLTYFQNEAQLEKSRLLSDRFSAERPKGSFSTLEIQRTEQGDSAMYLCAGGLAGGTDTQYFGPGTRLTVL.